This record covers a single T cell receptor beta chain. This entry comes from a study of OX40 agonist ivuxolimab in advanced cancers. The overall study: Intravenous ivuxolimab was administered to patients every 2 weeks at 0.01 to 10 mg/kg.

CDR3 length: 13 residues. From germline, CDR1 is SGHAT and CDR2 FQNNGV. The V end lost 4 bases, the J end lost 4 bases, and 8 bases lay between the germline ends. The protocol was immunoSEQ multiplex PCR, while the TCRdb copy is restricted to in-frame clones and leaves out a portion. The data contain under 95,000 clones, less than 95% of them singletons. J is TRBJ2-1 and V is TRBV11-2; no clear D. The sample here was CD4+ or CD8+ T cells sorted from blood, taken in a trial of the OX40 agonist ivuxolimab. The origin of this receptor is an adult with an advanced solid tumor such as melanoma, head and neck, liver or kidney cancer. CDR3 coding DNA: TGTGCCAGCAGCTCCTCGGTTTACAATGAGCAGTTCTTC. It encodes CASSSSVYNEQFF.